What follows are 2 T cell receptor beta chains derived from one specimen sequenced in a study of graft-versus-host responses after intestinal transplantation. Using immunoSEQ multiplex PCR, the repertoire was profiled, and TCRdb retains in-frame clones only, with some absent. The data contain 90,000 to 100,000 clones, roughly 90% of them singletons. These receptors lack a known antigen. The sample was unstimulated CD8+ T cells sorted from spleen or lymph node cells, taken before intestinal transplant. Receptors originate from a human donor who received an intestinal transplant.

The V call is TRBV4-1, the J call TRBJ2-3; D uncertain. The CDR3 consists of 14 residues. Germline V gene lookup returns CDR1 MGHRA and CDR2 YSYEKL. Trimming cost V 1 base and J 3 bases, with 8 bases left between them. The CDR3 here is CASSQVLRTDTQYF. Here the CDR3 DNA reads TGCGCCAGCAGCCAAGTACTAAGAACAGATACGCAGTATTTT.

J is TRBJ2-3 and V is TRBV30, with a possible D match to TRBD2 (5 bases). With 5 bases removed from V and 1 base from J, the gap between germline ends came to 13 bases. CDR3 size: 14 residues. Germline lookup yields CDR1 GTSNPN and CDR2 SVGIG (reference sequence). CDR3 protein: CAWGHVEGTDTQYF. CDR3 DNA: TGTGCCTGGGGCCATGTGGAGGGCACAGATACGCAGTATTTT.